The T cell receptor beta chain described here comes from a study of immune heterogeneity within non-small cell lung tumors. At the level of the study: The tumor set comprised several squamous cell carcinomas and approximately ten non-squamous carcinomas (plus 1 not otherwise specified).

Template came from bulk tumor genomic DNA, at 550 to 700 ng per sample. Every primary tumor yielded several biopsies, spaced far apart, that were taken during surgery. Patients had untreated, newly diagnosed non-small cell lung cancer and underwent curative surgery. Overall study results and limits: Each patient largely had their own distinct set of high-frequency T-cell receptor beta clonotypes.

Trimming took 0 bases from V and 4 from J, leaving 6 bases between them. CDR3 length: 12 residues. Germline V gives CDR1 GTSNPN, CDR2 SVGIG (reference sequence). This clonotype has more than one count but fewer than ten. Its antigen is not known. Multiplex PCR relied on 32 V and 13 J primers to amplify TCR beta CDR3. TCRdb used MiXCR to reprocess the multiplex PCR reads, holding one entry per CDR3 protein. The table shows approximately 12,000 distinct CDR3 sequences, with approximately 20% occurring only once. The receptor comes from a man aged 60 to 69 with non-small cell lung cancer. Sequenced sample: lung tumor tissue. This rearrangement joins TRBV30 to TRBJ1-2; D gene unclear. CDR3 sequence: CAWSVTAYGYTF. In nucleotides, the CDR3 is TGTGCCTGGAGTGTGACGGCCTATGGCTACACCTTC.